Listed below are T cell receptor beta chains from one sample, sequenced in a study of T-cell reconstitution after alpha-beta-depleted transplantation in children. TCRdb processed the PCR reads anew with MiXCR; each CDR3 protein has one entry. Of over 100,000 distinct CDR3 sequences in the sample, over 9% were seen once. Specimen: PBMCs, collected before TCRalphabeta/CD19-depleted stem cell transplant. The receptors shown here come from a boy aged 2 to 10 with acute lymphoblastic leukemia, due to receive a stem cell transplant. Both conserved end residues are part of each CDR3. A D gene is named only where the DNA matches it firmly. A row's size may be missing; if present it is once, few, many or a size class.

cdr3_nt: TGTGCCACCAATCCGGGACAAGGGTTCACAGATACGCAGTATTTT
cdr3_aa: CATNPGQGFTDTQYF
v_call: TRBV15
d_call: -
j_call: TRBJ2-3
clone_size: few
cdr3_length: 15

cdr3_nt: TGTGCCAGCAGCTCTGGATGGGCGAATACCTACGAGCAGTACTTC
cdr3_aa: CASSSGWANTYEQYF
v_call: TRBV12-3/TRBV12-4
d_call: -
j_call: TRBJ2-7
clone_size: -
cdr3_length: 15

cdr3_nt: TGTGCCAGCAGCCTTCGAGCGGGATTCGGCACAGATACGCAGTATTTT
cdr3_aa: CASSLRAGFGTDTQYF
v_call: TRBV3-1
d_call: TRBD2
j_call: TRBJ2-3
clone_size: many
cdr3_length: 16

cdr3_nt: TGCAGCGTTGATGAGGCGGGACTAGCGGGAGGAAAGACCCAGTACTTC
cdr3_aa: CSVDEAGLAGGKTQYF
v_call: TRBV29-1
d_call: TRBD2
j_call: TRBJ2-5
clone_size: -
cdr3_length: 16

cdr3_nt: TGCAGTGCTAGAGACAGCGGGAACACTGAAGCTTTCTTT
cdr3_aa: CSARDSGNTEAFF
v_call: TRBV20-1
d_call: -
j_call: TRBJ1-1
clone_size: few
cdr3_length: 13

cdr3_nt: TGTGCCAGCAGTGGTAGCGGGTCCTACAATGAGCAGTTCTTC
cdr3_aa: CASSGSGSYNEQFF
v_call: TRBV27
d_call: TRBD2
j_call: TRBJ2-1
clone_size: many
cdr3_length: 14

cdr3_nt: TGCAGTGCTAGAGATTACGGAGGGGGCGCGGGGAATTCACCCCTCCACTTT
cdr3_aa: CSARDYGGGAGNSPLHF
v_call: TRBV20-1
d_call: TRBD1
j_call: TRBJ1-6
clone_size: -
cdr3_length: 17

cdr3_nt: TGTGCCACCAGTGACCGACATACCTACGAGCAGTACTTC
cdr3_aa: CATSDRHTYEQYF
v_call: TRBV24-1
d_call: -
j_call: TRBJ2-7
clone_size: few
cdr3_length: 13

cdr3_nt: TGTGCCAGCAGCTTAGGCAGGGGTGGTCGGAACACTGAAGCTTTCTTT
cdr3_aa: CASSLGRGGRNTEAFF
v_call: TRBV7-6
d_call: -
j_call: TRBJ1-1
clone_size: few
cdr3_length: 16

cdr3_nt: TGTGCCAGCAGTTACGACAGATACACCGGGGAGCTGTTTTTT
cdr3_aa: CASSYDRYTGELFF
v_call: TRBV6-5
d_call: -
j_call: TRBJ2-2
clone_size: many
cdr3_length: 14

cdr3_nt: TGCAGTGCTTCTCGCAGCGGGAGTGCCAACGAGCAGTACTTC
cdr3_aa: CSASRSGSANEQYF
v_call: TRBV20-1
d_call: TRBD2
j_call: TRBJ2-7
clone_size: -
cdr3_length: 14

cdr3_nt: TGCAGTGCTGTGGGACAGATCTCCTACGAGCAGTACTTC
cdr3_aa: CSAVGQISYEQYF
v_call: TRBV20-1
d_call: TRBD1
j_call: TRBJ2-7
clone_size: few
cdr3_length: 13

cdr3_nt: TGTGCCAGCAGTGACAGGGGGCGCGGGCAGCCCCAGCATTTT
cdr3_aa: CASSDRGRGQPQHF
v_call: TRBV2
d_call: TRBD1
j_call: TRBJ1-5
clone_size: few
cdr3_length: 14

cdr3_nt: TGTGCCAGCAGGCACCCCGCGAATGAGCAGTTCTTC
cdr3_aa: CASRHPANEQFF
v_call: TRBV6-1
d_call: -
j_call: TRBJ2-1
clone_size: -
cdr3_length: 12

cdr3_nt: TGCAGTGCTAGAGATGGGGCGGGAGTCGCTGAGCAGTTCTTC
cdr3_aa: CSARDGAGVAEQFF
v_call: TRBV20-1
d_call: TRBD2
j_call: TRBJ2-1
clone_size: -
cdr3_length: 14

cdr3_nt: TGTGCCAGCAGCTCGACCCGGGCTAGCGGGAGTATAGGTGAGCAGTTCTTC
cdr3_aa: CASSSTRASGSIGEQFF
v_call: TRBV7-9
d_call: TRBD2
j_call: TRBJ2-1
clone_size: -
cdr3_length: 17

cdr3_nt: TGTGCCAGCTCACCGCAGACAGCCGGGGAGCTGTTTTTT
cdr3_aa: CASSPQTAGELFF
v_call: TRBV18
d_call: -
j_call: TRBJ2-2
clone_size: -
cdr3_length: 13

cdr3_nt: TGTGCCAGCAGCCTTCAACTAGTCACCTACGAGCAGTACTTC
cdr3_aa: CASSLQLVTYEQYF
v_call: TRBV28
d_call: -
j_call: TRBJ2-7
clone_size: -
cdr3_length: 14

cdr3_nt: TGCGCCAGCAGCTTCCAACAGATCACCGGGGAGCTGTTTTTT
cdr3_aa: CASSFQQITGELFF
v_call: TRBV5-1
d_call: -
j_call: TRBJ2-2
clone_size: few
cdr3_length: 14

cdr3_nt: TGCAGTGCTAGGGGGCGGGAGGGCCTGTATGAGCAGTACTTC
cdr3_aa: CSARGREGLYEQYF
v_call: TRBV20-1
d_call: TRBD2
j_call: TRBJ2-7
clone_size: many
cdr3_length: 14